A selection of T cell receptor beta chains follows, all from one sample in a study of blood T cell repertoires in COVID-19. Data came from immunoSEQ multiplex PCR; TCRdb stores just in-frame clones and leaves some out. This table has around 270,000 clones, roughly 80% appearing once. The sequencing input was peripheral blood. The receptors were gathered from a man aged 55 to 70 with acute or convalescent COVID-19. Both conserved end residues are part of each CDR3.

V gene: TRBV2
J gene: TRBJ2-7
CDR3 protein: CAISMGRAYIYEQYF

V gene: TRBV4-1
J gene: TRBJ2-4
CDR3 protein: CASSQGGLAKNIQYF

V gene: TRBV19
J gene: TRBJ1-2
CDR3 protein: CASSTRGRLHGYTF

V gene: TRBV5-3
J gene: TRBJ1-5
CDR3 protein: CARSLRGQGGGRPQHF

V gene: TRBV12-3/TRBV12-4
J gene: TRBJ1-2
CDR3 protein: CASSLSGKGGYTF

V gene: TRBV2
J gene: TRBJ2-3
CDR3 protein: CASSEGASGRADTQYF

V gene: TRBV23-1
J gene: TRBJ1-1
CDR3 protein: CASSQLPVNTEAFF

V gene: TRBV3-1/TRBV3-2
J gene: TRBJ2-2
CDR3 protein: CASSQEEGRGELFF

V gene: TRBV9
J gene: TRBJ1-4
CDR3 protein: CASSVTGGTNEKLFF

V gene: TRBV6-6
J gene: TRBJ2-1
CDR3 protein: CASSQHRTRGNNEQFF

V gene: TRBV28
J gene: TRBJ1-5
CDR3 protein: CASSLDLTGGTGNQPQHF

V gene: TRBV29-1
J gene: TRBJ1-1
CDR3 protein: CSSDRINTEAFF

V gene: TRBV6-5
J gene: TRBJ2-7
CDR3 protein: CASNFGTEPTYEQYF

V gene: TRBV2
J gene: TRBJ1-3
CDR3 protein: CASSRVQAVAGNTIYF

V gene: TRBV5-1
J gene: TRBJ2-2
CDR3 protein: CASIALPNTGELFF

V gene: TRBV15
J gene: TRBJ2-3
CDR3 protein: CATSSSFKGLGGTDTQYF

V gene: TRBV6-1
J gene: TRBJ1-5
CDR3 protein: CASSEIGSRPQHF

V gene: TRBV27
J gene: TRBJ2-2
CDR3 protein: CASSLLSQGSELFF

V gene: TRBV6-1
J gene: TRBJ2-7
CDR3 protein: CASSWGLAEQTF

V gene: TRBV27
J gene: TRBJ2-2
CDR3 protein: CASTYTSGNTGELFF